This is a list of T cell receptor beta chains from one sample in a study of T cells in localized non-small cell lung cancer. The table came from immunoSEQ multiplex PCR; TCRdb's copy has only in-frame clones and leaves some out. The table lists around 130,000 clones, around 92% of them singletons. This specimen consisted of peripheral blood, obtained before any cancer treatment. Every receptor here comes from a female donor older than 55 with stage I lung adenocarcinoma. CDR3s include the opening cysteine and the closing phenylalanine or tryptophan. Fields, in order: V gene, J gene, CDR3 protein.

v_call: TRBV5-4
j_call: TRBJ2-5
cdr3_aa: CASSPRLAGVGETQYF

v_call: TRBV2
j_call: TRBJ2-1
cdr3_aa: CASSENRPGGSDEQFF

v_call: TRBV5-6
j_call: TRBJ1-2
cdr3_aa: CASSLLGQGAYGYTF

v_call: TRBV6-6
j_call: TRBJ2-7
cdr3_aa: CASSYGGGYSYEQYF

v_call: TRBV4-1
j_call: TRBJ2-7
cdr3_aa: CASSFDRGAYEQYF

v_call: TRBV4-2
j_call: TRBJ2-1
cdr3_aa: CASSRLAGRGLNEQFF

v_call: TRBV19
j_call: TRBJ2-1
cdr3_aa: CASSINPPPNEQFF

v_call: TRBV19
j_call: TRBJ2-5
cdr3_aa: CASSIAGRQETQYF

v_call: TRBV30
j_call: TRBJ1-5
cdr3_aa: CAWSLGQGFQPQHF

v_call: TRBV19
j_call: TRBJ1-1
cdr3_aa: CASQRGLLNTEAFF

v_call: TRBV6-5
j_call: TRBJ2-1
cdr3_aa: CASSGGGVGLHEQFF

v_call: TRBV5-6
j_call: TRBJ1-1
cdr3_aa: CASSLPGLREDTEAFF

v_call: TRBV11-2
j_call: TRBJ2-1
cdr3_aa: CASSLDMASGRGEQFF

v_call: TRBV10-3
j_call: TRBJ1-1
cdr3_aa: CASSGTANTEAFF

v_call: TRBV11-2
j_call: TRBJ1-1
cdr3_aa: CASSLPQGLDTEAFF

v_call: TRBV15
j_call: TRBJ2-6
cdr3_aa: CATSRDYSGANVLTF

v_call: TRBV18
j_call: TRBJ1-2
cdr3_aa: CASSPRTGDGYTF

v_call: TRBV2
j_call: TRBJ1-2
cdr3_aa: CASRGTAVVGGYTF